This T cell receptor beta chain was retrieved from a study of a mutant IDH1 vaccine in newly diagnosed glioma. Study at large: Patients were pretreated with radiotherapy, temozolomide, or both, mostly both.

V shed 5 bases and J shed 5 bases, with 18 bases lying between them. CDR1 LNHDA and CDR2 SQIVND come from the germline V gene (reference sequence). This CDR3 contains 15 residues. This clone was picked up one time. Using immunoSEQ multiplex PCR, the repertoire was profiled, and TCRdb retains in-frame clones only, with some absent. The data hold tens of thousands of clones, with roughly 85% observed a single time. Specified time point: baseline, week 1 (first vaccination visit). Treatment here: pre-vaccination baseline after standard-of-care therapy. The V gene is TRBV19, the J gene TRBJ1-1, with a tentative D call TRBD1 (5 bases). Sequenced material: PBMCs, taken from a glioma patient treated with radiotherapy, temozolomide or both. The receptor was derived from a man under 40 with glioma. CDR3 sequence (DNA): TGTGCCAGTAGTGAATGGTTAGGGGAGAGGACTGAAGCTTTCTTT. It specifies CASSEWLGERTEAFF.